The rows below give T cell receptor beta chains drawn from one sample of a study of human T cells and chemical hapten exposure. MiXCR, applied by TCRdb to the RACE reads, yields one record per CDR3 protein. The table includes 180,000 or so distinct CDR3 sequences, 24% detected once. The source material was whole blood, sampled in connection with sensitization to the hapten diphenylcyclopropenone (DPC). Receptors were obtained from a woman aged 40 to 55 with alopecia areata. Some clones in this sample may be carry-over from other donors' samples. The CDR3 runs from the conserved cysteine through the conserved F or W. The order of the fields is D gene, V gene, clone size, J gene, CDR3 DNA, CDR3 protein. The D gene is left open where the match is weak. Clone size is given for some rows only: seen once, a few or many times, or a class if the clone is expanded.

TRBD1	TRBV6-5	NA	TRBJ2-1	TGTGCCAGCAGCCTCCGGGACAGGGCCTACAATGAGCAGTTCTTC	CASSLRDRAYNEQFF
NA	TRBV28	NA	TRBJ1-1	TGTGCCAGCAGTTTTAAGTTTGAAGCTTTCTTT	CASSFKFEAFF
NA	TRBV7-9	few	TRBJ2-3	TGTGCCAGCAGCCCCTGGCGAGGGGGCACAGATACGCAGTATTTT	CASSPWRGGTDTQYF
NA	TRBV6-5	few	TRBJ2-3	TGTGCCAGCAGTTACTCTATTTCTATCGATACGCAGTATTTT	CASSYSISIDTQYF
TRBD1	TRBV20-1	NA	TRBJ2-7	TGCAGTGCTACCCGGCAGGGGGCCTACGAGCAGTACTTC	CSATRQGAYEQYF
NA	TRBV5-1	NA	TRBJ2-1	TGCGCCAGCATACCTGACAGTAGCTCCTACAATGAGCAGTTCTTC	CASIPDSSSYNEQFF
NA	TRBV20-1	few	TRBJ2-2	TGCAGTGCTAGGGGAGCGAACACCGGGGAGCTGTTTTTT	CSARGANTGELFF
NA	TRBV24-1	few	TRBJ2-3	TGTGCCACCAGTGACCCCTCCGAACTGGGCCCAGATACGCAGTATTTT	CATSDPSELGPDTQYF
NA	TRBV7-2	NA	TRBJ2-2	TGTGCCAGCAGCTTAGAACCCCGCGGACATACGGTGTTTTTT	CASSLEPRGHTVFF
NA	TRBV10-3	few	TRBJ2-3	TGTGCCATCAGTGGAGGAGGGATAGATACGCAGTATTTT	CAISGGGIDTQYF
TRBD1	TRBV2	few	TRBJ2-2	TGTGCCAGCAGTGACAGGGGGCGAGGGGACGGGGAGCTGTTTTTT	CASSDRGRGDGELFF
NA	TRBV12-3/TRBV12-4	NA	TRBJ1-1	TGTGCCAGCAGAAATCTACAGAGTTCTGAAGCTTTCTTT	CASRNLQSSEAFF
NA	TRBV6-5	NA	TRBJ2-3	TGTGCCACCAGAGGGTCGGGGGATACGCAGTATTTT	CATRGSGDTQYF
TRBD2	TRBV20-1	few	TRBJ2-7	TGCAGTGCTAGAGGGACTAGCGACTCCTACGAGCAGTACTTC	CSARGTSDSYEQYF
NA	TRBV27	NA	TRBJ2-7	TGTGCCAGCAGCCCTGGTCTAGGCCTTTCCTACGAGCAGTACTTC	CASSPGLGLSYEQYF
TRBD2	TRBV12-3/TRBV12-4	few	TRBJ2-1	TGTGCCAGCAGCACTAGCGGGAGGGCCATCTCCTACAATGAGCAGTTCTTC	CASSTSGRAISYNEQFF
NA	TRBV20-1	few	TRBJ2-3	TGCAGTGCTAGAGATCATCAGGGTGGGACAGATACGCAGTATTTT	CSARDHQGGTDTQYF
NA	TRBV6-5	NA	TRBJ2-3	TGTGCCAGCAACTCCCGAGCCCCGCAGTATTTT	CASNSRAPQYF
TRBD1	TRBV2	few	TRBJ1-5	TGTGCCAGCAGTGAAGCTGACAGGGCCGTCAATCAGCCCCAGCATTTT	CASSEADRAVNQPQHF
NA	TRBV28	once	TRBJ2-7	TGTGCCAGCAGTTTATCGGGTGTCAGCTCCTACGAGCAGTACTTC	CASSLSGVSSYEQYF
NA	TRBV12-3/TRBV12-4	NA	TRBJ2-6	TGTGCCAGCAGTTTTCGGAGCTCTGGGGCCAACGTCCTGACTTTC	CASSFRSSGANVLTF
NA	TRBV7-3	few	TRBJ2-3	TGTGCCAGCAGCTCAACTAGCACAGATACGCAGTATTTT	CASSSTSTDTQYF
NA	TRBV28	few	TRBJ2-1	TGTGCCAGCAGTTCTATGGGGAAGGGCGACAATGAGCAGTTCTTC	CASSSMGKGDNEQFF
NA	TRBV20-1	few	TRBJ2-1	TGCAGTGCTAGATACAGAACCGCCTACAATGAGCAGTTCTTC	CSARYRTAYNEQFF
NA	TRBV4-2	few	TRBJ2-1	TGTGCCAGCAGCCAAGATTCGGGCGGCCTAGGACTCTTC	CASSQDSGGLGLF
NA	TRBV12-3/TRBV12-4	NA	TRBJ2-7	TGTGCCAGCAGTTCCCAGGGCGGTGCCTACGAGCAGTACTTC	CASSSQGGAYEQYF
TRBD2	TRBV5-1	NA	TRBJ2-3	TGCGCCAGTCGTCCGGGATCGGGGGGGACAGATACGCAGTATTTT	CASRPGSGGTDTQYF
TRBD1	TRBV7-2	NA	TRBJ1-1	TGTGCCAGCAGCTTATTTCAGGGGGCGATAACTGAAGCTTTCTTT	CASSLFQGAITEAFF
NA	TRBV20-1	many	TRBJ2-1	TGCAGTGCTAGAGTTCCCGGCGGAAAGAGGGGTGAGCAGTTCTTC	CSARVPGGKRGEQFF
NA	TRBV20-1	NA	TRBJ2-4	TGCAGTGCTACAAAGGGACACCGCCAATCCATTCAGTACTTC	CSATKGHRQSIQYF
TRBD1	TRBV10-3	few	TRBJ1-5	TGTGCCATCAGGGGGGGACAGGGCAATCAGCCCCAGCATTTT	CAIRGGQGNQPQHF
NA	TRBV28	NA	TRBJ2-5	TGTGCCAGCAGCCTAGGGGACAATCGGAAGACCCAGTACTTC	CASSLGDNRKTQYF
NA	TRBV7-2	NA	TRBJ2-3	TGTGCCAGCAGCTCCCGGACCCCCCCGACAGATACGCAGTATTTT	CASSSRTPPTDTQYF
NA	TRBV7-9	few	TRBJ1-1	TGTGCCAGCAGCTTCGCAGGGAGGTACACTGAAGCTTTCTTT	CASSFAGRYTEAFF
TRBD1	TRBV29-1	NA	TRBJ2-5	TGCAGCGTTTCTGGCCGACAGGGGTACCAAGAGACCCAGTACTTC	CSVSGRQGYQETQYF
TRBD1	TRBV9	few	TRBJ2-1	TGTGCCAGCAGCGTAGGACAGGGCCCCACGTACAATGAGCAGTTCTTC	CASSVGQGPTYNEQFF
NA	TRBV28	many	TRBJ2-1	TGTGCCAGCAGCCCATCGAATGAGCAGTTCTTC	CASSPSNEQFF
NA	TRBV20-1	many	TRBJ2-5	TGCAGTGCTAGAGATAGTACAGACCATAAAGAGACCCAGTACTTC	CSARDSTDHKETQYF
NA	TRBV4-3	once	TRBJ2-1	TGCGCCAGCCGGGACTCTCTAGTCAGCTCCTACAATGAGCAGTTCTTC	CASRDSLVSSYNEQFF
NA	TRBV16	NA	TRBJ2-7	TGTGCCAGCAGCCAACCCGGACTTCTCTCCTACGAGCAGTACTTC	CASSQPGLLSYEQYF
NA	TRBV7-9	NA	TRBJ1-2	TGTGCCAGCAGCTTTGGACAGCCCTTTGGCTATGGCTACACCTTC	CASSFGQPFGYGYTF
NA	TRBV7-9	NA	TRBJ1-6	TGTGCCAGCAGCTCTATGAGGGTGGGGTCACCCCTCCACTTT	CASSSMRVGSPLHF
NA	TRBV7-9	NA	TRBJ2-1	TGTGCCAGCAGCTTAGAGGTCTCCTACAATGAGCAGTTCTTC	CASSLEVSYNEQFF
NA	TRBV12-3/TRBV12-4	few	TRBJ2-1	TGTGCCAGCAGTGTCCTAGCGCCTAACAATGAGCAGTTCTTC	CASSVLAPNNEQFF
NA	TRBV7-2	few	TRBJ2-7	TGTGCCAGCAGCTTAATCCAGACAGCCAGCTACGAGCAGTACTTC	CASSLIQTASYEQYF
TRBD1	TRBV28	NA	TRBJ1-2	TGTGCCAGCAGTACCCCCCGGGACAGGGGTTATGGCTACACCTTC	CASSTPRDRGYGYTF
TRBD1	TRBV29-1	few	TRBJ2-7	TGCAGCGTTGAGGACAGGGGATTCGGGCAGTACTTC	CSVEDRGFGQYF
TRBD1	TRBV7-2	NA	TRBJ2-3	TGTGCCAGCAGCTCAGCCGGGACAGGGATGGGAGATACGCAGTATTTT	CASSSAGTGMGDTQYF
NA	TRBV10-3	NA	TRBJ1-4	TGTGCCATCAGTGCGTCTCCCAATGAAAAACTGTTTTTT	CAISASPNEKLFF
NA	TRBV5-1	NA	TRBJ2-1	TGCGCCAGCAGCTTGTCCGGGCTCCGAGGCGATGAGCAGTTCTTC	CASSLSGLRGDEQFF